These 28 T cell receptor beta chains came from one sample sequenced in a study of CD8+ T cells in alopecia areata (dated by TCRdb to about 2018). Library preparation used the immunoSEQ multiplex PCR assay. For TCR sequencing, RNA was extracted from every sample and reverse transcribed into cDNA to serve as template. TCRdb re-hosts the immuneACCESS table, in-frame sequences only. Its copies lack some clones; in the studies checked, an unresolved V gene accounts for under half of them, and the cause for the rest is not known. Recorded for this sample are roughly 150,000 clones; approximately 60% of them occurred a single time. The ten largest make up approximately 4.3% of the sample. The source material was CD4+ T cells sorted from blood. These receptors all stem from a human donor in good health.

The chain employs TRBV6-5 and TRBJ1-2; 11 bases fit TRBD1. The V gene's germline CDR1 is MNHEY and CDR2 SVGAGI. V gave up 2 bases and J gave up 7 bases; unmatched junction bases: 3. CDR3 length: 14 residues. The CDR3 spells CASSYGGQGVGYTF. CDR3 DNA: TGTGCCAGCAGTTACGGGGGACAGGGGGTTGGCTACACCTTC.

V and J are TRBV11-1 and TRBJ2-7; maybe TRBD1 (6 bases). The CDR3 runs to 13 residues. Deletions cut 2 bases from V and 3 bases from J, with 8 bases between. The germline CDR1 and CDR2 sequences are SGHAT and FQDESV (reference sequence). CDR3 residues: CASSLRGYYEQYF. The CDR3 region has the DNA TGTGCCAGCAGCTTAAGGGGGTACTACGAGCAGTACTTC.

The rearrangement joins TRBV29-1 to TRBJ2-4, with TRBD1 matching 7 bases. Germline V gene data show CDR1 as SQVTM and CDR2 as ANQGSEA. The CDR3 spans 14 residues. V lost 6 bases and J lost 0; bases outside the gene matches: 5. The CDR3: CSVTGVGAKNIQYF. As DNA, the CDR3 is TGCAGCGTAACAGGGGTCGGAGCCAAAAACATTCAGTACTTC.

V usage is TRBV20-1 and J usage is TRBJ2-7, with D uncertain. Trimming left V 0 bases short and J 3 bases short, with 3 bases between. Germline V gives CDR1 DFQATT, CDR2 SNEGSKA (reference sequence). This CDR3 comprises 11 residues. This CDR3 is CSARDYYEQYF. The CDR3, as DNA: TGCAGTGCTAGAGATTACTACGAGCAGTACTTC.

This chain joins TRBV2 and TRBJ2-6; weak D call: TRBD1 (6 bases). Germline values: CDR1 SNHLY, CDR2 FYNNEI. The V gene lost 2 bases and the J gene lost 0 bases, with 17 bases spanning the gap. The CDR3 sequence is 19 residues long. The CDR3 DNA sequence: TGTGCCAGCAGTGAAAGGGGCCCCGGGACAAGCTCTGGGGCCAACGTCCTGACTTTC. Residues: CASSERGPGTSSGANVLTF. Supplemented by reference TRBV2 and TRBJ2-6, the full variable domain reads EPEVTQTPSHQVTQMGQEVILRCVPISNHLYFYWYRQILGQKVEFLVSFYNNEISEKSEIFDDQFSVERPDGSNFTLKIRSTKLEDSAMYFCASSERGPGTSSGANVLTFGAGSRLTVL.

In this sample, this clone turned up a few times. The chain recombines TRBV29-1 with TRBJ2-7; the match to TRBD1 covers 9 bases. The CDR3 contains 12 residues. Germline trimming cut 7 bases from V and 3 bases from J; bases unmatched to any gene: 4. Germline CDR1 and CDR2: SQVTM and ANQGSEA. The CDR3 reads CSAATGGYEQYF. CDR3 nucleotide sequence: TGCAGCGCCGCGACAGGGGGCTACGAGCAGTACTTC.

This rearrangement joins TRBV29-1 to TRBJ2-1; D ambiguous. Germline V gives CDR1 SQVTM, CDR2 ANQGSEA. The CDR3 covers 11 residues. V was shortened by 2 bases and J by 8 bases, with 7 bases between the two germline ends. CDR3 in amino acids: CSVESRYEQFF. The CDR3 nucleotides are TGCAGCGTTGAATCCCGTTATGAGCAGTTCTTC.

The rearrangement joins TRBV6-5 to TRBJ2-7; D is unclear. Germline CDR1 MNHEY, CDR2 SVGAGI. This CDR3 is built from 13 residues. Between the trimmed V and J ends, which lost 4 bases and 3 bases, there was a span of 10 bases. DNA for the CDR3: TGTGCCAGCAGTTTAGGTTGGGGCTACGAGCAGTACTTC. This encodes CASSLGWGYEQYF.

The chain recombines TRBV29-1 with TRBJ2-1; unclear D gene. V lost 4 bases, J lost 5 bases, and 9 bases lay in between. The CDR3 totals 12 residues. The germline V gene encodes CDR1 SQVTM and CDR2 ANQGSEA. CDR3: CSVGLLNNEQFF. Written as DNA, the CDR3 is TGCAGCGTTGGATTGCTGAACAATGAGCAGTTCTTC.

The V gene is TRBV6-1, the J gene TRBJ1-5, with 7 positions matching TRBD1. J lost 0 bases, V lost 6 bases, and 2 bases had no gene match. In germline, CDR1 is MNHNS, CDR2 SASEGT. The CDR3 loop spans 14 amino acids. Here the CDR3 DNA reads TGTGCCAGCAGGAGGGACAGTAGCAATCAGCCCCAGCATTTT. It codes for CASRRDSSNQPQHF.

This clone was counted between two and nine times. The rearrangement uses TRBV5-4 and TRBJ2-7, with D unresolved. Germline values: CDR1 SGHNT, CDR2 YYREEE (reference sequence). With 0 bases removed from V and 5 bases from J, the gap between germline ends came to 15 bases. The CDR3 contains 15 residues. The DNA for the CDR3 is TGTGCCAGCAGCTTGGCCATGGGTGACTCGAACGAGCAGTACTTC. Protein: CASSLAMGDSNEQYF.

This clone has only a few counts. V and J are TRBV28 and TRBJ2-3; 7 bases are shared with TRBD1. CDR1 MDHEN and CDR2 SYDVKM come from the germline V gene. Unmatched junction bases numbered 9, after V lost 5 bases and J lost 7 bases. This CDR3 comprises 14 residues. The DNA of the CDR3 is TGTGCCAGCAGTATCGAATCAGGGGGAAATACGCAGTATTTT. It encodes CASSIESGGNTQYF.

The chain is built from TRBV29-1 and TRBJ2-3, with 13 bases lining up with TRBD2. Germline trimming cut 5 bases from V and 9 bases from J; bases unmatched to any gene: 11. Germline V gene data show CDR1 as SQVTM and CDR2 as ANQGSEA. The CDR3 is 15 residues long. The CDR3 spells CSVRGRLAGGGTQYF. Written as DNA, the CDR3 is TGCAGCGTTCGAGGGCGACTAGCGGGAGGTGGCACGCAGTATTTT.

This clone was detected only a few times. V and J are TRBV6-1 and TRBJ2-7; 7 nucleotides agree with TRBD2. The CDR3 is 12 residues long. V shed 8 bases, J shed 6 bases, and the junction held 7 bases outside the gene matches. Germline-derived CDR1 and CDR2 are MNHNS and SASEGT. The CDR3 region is CASERLASEQYF. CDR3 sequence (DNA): TGTGCCAGCGAACGACTAGCCTCCGAGCAGTACTTC.

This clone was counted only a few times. CDR3 in amino acids: CASSSALQSTNEKLFF. The CDR3 nucleotides are TGTGCCAGCAGCTCAGCCCTACAATCAACTAATGAAAAACTGTTTTTT. The chain joins TRBV11-2 to TRBJ1-4; no reliable D call. V was trimmed by 4 bases and J by 0 bases, leaving 12 bases between them. This CDR3 has 16 residues. CDR1 SGHAT and CDR2 FQNNGV come from the germline V gene.

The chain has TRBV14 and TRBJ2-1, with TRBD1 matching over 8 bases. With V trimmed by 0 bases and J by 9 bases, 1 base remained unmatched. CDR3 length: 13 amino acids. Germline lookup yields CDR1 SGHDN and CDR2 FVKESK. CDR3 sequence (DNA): TGTGCCAGCAGCCAAGACAGGGGGCGTGAGCAGTTCTTC. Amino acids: CASSQDRGREQFF.

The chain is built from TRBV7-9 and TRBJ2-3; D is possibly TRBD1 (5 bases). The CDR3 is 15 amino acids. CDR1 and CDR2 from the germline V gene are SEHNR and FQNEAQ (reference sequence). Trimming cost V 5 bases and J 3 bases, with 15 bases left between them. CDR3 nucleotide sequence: TGTGCCAGCAGCAAGGACACTCACGGGACAGATACGCAGTATTTT. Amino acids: CASSKDTHGTDTQYF.

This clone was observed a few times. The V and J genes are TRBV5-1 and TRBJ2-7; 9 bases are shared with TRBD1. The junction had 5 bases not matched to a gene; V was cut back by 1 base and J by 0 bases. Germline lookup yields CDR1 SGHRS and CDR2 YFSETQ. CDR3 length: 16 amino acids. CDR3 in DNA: TGCGCCAGCAGCTTGAAGGGACAGGGCTACTCCTACGAGCAGTACTTC. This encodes CASSLKGQGYSYEQYF.

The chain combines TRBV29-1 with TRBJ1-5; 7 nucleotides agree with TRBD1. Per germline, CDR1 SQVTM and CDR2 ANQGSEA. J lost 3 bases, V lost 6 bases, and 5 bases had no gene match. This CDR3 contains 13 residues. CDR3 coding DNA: TGCAGCGTAGCTCAGGGGGTCAATCAGCCCCAGCATTTT. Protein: CSVAQGVNQPQHF. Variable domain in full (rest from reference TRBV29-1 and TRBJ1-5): SAVISQKPSRDICQRGTSLTIQCQVDSQVTMMFWYRQQPGQSLTLIATANQGSEATYESGFVIDKFPISRPNLTFSTLTVSNMSPEDSSIYLCSVAQGVNQPQHFGDGTRLSIL.

DNA for the CDR3: TGTGCCAGCAGAGGGACTAGCGGGAGCACGACGCAGTATTTT. Its translation is CASRGTSGSTTQYF. The rearrangement uses TRBV6-1 and TRBJ2-3, with 14 nucleotides matching TRBD2. Germline assignment: CDR1 MNHNS and CDR2 SASEGT. The CDR3 extends over 14 amino acids. V shed 6 bases, J shed 9 bases, and the junction held 5 bases outside the gene matches.

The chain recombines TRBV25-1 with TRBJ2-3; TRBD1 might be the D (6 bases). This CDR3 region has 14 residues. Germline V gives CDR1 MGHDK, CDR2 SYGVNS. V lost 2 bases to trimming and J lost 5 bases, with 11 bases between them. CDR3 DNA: TGTGCCAGCAGTGAAATCCACAGGGAAGATACGCAGTATTTT. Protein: CASSEIHREDTQYF. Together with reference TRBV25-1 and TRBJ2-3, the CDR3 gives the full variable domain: EADIYQTPRYLVIGTGKKITLECSQTMGHDKMYWYQQDPGMELHLIHYSYGVNSTEKGDLSSESTVSRIRTEHFPLTLESARPSHTSQYLCASSEIHREDTQYFGPGTRLTVL.

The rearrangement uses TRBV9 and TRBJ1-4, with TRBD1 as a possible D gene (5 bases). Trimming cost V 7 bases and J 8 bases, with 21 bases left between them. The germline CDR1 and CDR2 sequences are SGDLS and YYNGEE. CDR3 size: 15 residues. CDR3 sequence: CASGTKGTEGEKLFF. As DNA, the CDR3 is TGTGCCAGCGGCACCAAGGGGACGGAGGGGGAAAAACTGTTTTTT. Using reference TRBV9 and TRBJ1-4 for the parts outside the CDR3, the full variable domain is DSGVTQTPKHLITATGQRVTLRCSPRSGDLSVYWYQQSLDQGLQFLIQYYNGEERAKGNILERFSAQQFPDLHSELNLSSLELGDSALYFCASGTKGTEGEKLFFGSGTQLSVL.

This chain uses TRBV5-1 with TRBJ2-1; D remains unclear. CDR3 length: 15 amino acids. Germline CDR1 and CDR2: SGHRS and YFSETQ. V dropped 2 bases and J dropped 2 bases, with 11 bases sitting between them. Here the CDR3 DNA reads TGCGCCAGCAGCTTAGAACAGTTCACCTACAATGAGCAGTTCTTC. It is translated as CASSLEQFTYNEQFF. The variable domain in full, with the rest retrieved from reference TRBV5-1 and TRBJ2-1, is KAGVTQTPRYLIKTRGQQVTLSCSPISGHRSVSWYQQTPGQGLQFLFEYFSETQRNKGNFPGRFSGRQFSNSRSEMNVSTLELGDSALYLCASSLEQFTYNEQFFGPGTRLTVL.

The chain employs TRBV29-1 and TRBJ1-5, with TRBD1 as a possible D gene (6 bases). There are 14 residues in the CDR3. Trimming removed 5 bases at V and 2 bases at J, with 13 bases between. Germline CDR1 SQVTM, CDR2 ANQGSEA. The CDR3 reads CSVRGGGGNQPQHF. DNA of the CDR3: TGCAGCGTTCGAGGGGGAGGGGGCAATCAGCCCCAGCATTTT.

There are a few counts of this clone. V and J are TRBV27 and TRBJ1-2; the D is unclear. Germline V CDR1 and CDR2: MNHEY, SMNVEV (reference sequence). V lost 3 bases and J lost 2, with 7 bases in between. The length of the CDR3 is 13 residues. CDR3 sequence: CASSFKYNYGYTF. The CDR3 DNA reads TGTGCCAGCAGTTTCAAGTACAACTATGGCTACACCTTC.

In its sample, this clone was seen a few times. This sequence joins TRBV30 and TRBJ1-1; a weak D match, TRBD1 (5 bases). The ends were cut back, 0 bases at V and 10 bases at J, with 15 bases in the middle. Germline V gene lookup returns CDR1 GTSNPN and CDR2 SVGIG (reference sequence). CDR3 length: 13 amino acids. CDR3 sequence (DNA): TGTGCCTGGAGTGTAGGAGGGGCGAGTTCAGCTTTCTTT. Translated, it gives CAWSVGGASSAFF.

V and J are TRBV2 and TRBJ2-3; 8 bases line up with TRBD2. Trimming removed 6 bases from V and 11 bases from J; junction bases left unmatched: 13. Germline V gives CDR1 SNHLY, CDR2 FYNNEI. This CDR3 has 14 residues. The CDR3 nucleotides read TGTGCCAGCAGGCCCGGACTAGCAGGAAGGAAGCAGTATTTT. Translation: CASRPGLAGRKQYF.

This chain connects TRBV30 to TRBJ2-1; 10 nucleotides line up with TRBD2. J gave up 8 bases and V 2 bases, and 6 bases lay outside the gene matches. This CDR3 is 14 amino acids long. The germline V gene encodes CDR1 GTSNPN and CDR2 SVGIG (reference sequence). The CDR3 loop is CAWSRAGGRHEQFF. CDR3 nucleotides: TGTGCCTGGAGTCGAGCGGGAGGGCGGCATGAGCAGTTCTTC.